Listed below are T cell receptor beta chains from one sample, sequenced in a study of beta chain features in type 1 diabetes. Only in-frame clones appear in the TCRdb table, and some are missing; sequencing was by immunoSEQ multiplex PCR. The profile shows approximately 150,000 clones, 10% to 15% of them singletons. The source material was central memory CD4+ T cells from blood. The receptors shown here come from a young man with type 1 diabetes. Both conserved end residues are part of each CDR3. A D gene is named only where the DNA matches it firmly. Expanded clones are given a class, and other clones once, few, many or no size at all.

>TRBV7-2|TRBJ2-1|TRBD1|few
CASSSYRGEQFF
TGTGCCAGCAGCTCGTACAGGGGTGAGCAGTTCTTC
>TRBV29-1|TRBJ2-3|TRBD2|few
CSVDSGGTRDTQYF
TGCAGCGTTGATAGCGGGGGGACACGAGATACGCAGTATTTT
>TRBV30|TRBJ2-7|-|few
CAWTLPGYEQYF
TGTGCCTGGACCCTTCCTGGGTACGAGCAGTACTTC
>TRBV6-6|TRBJ1-2|TRBD1|-
CASSPDRVYGYTF
TGTGCCAGCAGTCCCGACAGGGTGTATGGCTACACCTTC
>TRBV5-1|TRBJ2-2|-|few
CASSLSTAGAGELFF
TGCGCCAGCAGCTTGAGCACCGCTGGGGCCGGGGAGCTGTTTTTT
>TRBV4-1|TRBJ2-2|TRBD2|-
CASSQGVSGGRNTGELFF
TGCGCCAGCAGCCAAGGGGTTAGCGGGGGCCGGAACACCGGGGAGCTGTTTTTT
>TRBV6-6|TRBJ2-1|TRBD1|many
CASSYGDRDGEQFF
TGTGCCAGCAGTTACGGGGACAGGGACGGTGAGCAGTTCTTC
>TRBV28|TRBJ2-7|-|few
CASSLAGPGGEQYF
TGTGCCAGCAGTTTGGCTGGGCCCGGGGGAGAGCAGTACTTC
>TRBV15|TRBJ1-5|-|few
CATSRDISNQPQHF
TGTGCCACCAGCCGGGACATTAGCAATCAGCCCCAGCATTTT
>TRBV30|TRBJ2-7|TRBD1|-
CAWTGQDLRKQYF
TGTGCCTGGACGGGACAGGATCTAAGAAAGCAGTACTTC
>TRBV15|TRBJ1-4|TRBD1|-
CATSRDGQGRGEKLFF
TGTGCCACCAGCAGAGACGGACAGGGGAGGGGTGAAAAACTGTTTTTT